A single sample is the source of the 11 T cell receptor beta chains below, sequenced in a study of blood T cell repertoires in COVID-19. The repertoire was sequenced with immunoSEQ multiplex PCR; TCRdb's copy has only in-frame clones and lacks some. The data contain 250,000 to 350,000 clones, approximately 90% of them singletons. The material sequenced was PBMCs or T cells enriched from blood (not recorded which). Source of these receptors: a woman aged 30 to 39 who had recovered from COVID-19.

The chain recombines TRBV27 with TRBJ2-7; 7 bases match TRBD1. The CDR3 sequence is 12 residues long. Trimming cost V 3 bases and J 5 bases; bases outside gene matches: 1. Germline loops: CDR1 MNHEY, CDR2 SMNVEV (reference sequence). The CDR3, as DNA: TGTGCCAGCAGTTTTCAGGGGGACGAGCAGTACTTC. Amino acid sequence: CASSFQGDEQYF.

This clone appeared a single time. The CDR3 bases are TGTGCCAGCAGCCACCGGGACAGACTGTACGAGCAGTACTTC. Translation: CASSHRDRLYEQYF. V is TRBV13 and J is TRBJ2-7; 7 positions agree with TRBD1. V was pared by 5 bases and J by 4 bases, with 8 bases of the junction left unmatched. CDR1 and CDR2 from the germline V gene are PRHDT and FYEKMQ (reference sequence). This CDR3 contains 14 residues.

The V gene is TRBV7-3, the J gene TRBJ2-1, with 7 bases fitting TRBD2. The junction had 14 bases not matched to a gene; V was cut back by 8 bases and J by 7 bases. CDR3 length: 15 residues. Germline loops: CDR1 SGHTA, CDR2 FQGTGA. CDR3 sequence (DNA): TGTGCCAGCTCGTCAGCGGCGGCGGGAGAAAATGAGCAGTTCTTC. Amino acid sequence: CASSSAAAGENEQFF.

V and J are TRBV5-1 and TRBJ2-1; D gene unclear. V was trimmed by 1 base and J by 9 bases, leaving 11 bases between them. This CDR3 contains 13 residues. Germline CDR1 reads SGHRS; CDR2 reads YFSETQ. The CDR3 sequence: CASSLTVQGEQFF. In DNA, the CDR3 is TGCGCCAGCAGCTTGACAGTACAAGGTGAGCAGTTCTTC. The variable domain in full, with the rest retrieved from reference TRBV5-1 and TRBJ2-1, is KAGVTQTPRYLIKTRGQQVTLSCSPISGHRSVSWYQQTPGQGLQFLFEYFSETQRNKGNFPGRFSGRQFSNSRSEMNVSTLELGDSALYLCASSLTVQGEQFFGPGTRLTVL.

The CDR3, as DNA: TGTGCCACCAGTGATTTGCATTCCGCGGGAGAGTTGGATGAGCAGTTCTTC. Protein sequence: CATSDLHSAGELDEQFF. The chain couples TRBV24-1 to TRBJ2-1; 7 bases line up with TRBD2. Germline loops: CDR1 KGHDR, CDR2 SFDVKD. The V gene end was trimmed by 0 bases and the J gene end by 8 bases; junction bases not matched to a gene: 12. This CDR3 contains 17 residues.

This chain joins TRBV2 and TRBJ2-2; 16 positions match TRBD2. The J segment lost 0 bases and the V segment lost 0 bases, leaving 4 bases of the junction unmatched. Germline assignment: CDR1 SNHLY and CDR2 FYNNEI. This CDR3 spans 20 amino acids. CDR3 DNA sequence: TGTGCCAGCAGTGAAGCTCCGGGACTAGCGGGAGGGTCGAACACCGGGGAGCTGTTTTTT. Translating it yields CASSEAPGLAGGSNTGELFF.

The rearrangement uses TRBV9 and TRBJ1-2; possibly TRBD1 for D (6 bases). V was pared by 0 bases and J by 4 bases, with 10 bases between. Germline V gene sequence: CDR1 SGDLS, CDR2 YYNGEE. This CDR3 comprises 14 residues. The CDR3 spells CASSVATGTYGYTF. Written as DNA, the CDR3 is TGTGCCAGCAGCGTAGCTACAGGGACCTATGGCTACACCTTC.

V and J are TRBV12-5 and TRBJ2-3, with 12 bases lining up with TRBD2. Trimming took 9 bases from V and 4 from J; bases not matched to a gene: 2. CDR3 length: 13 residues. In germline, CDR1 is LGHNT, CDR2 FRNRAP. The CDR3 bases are TGTGCTAGGCTAGCGGGAGGGTCAGATACGCAGTATTTT. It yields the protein CARLAGGSDTQYF.

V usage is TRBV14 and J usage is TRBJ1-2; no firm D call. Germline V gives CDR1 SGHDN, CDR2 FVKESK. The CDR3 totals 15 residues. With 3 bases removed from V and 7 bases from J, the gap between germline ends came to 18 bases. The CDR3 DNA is TGTGCCAGCAGCCACCTCCGGGAACTACACTTTGGCTACACCTTC. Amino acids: CASSHLRELHFGYTF.

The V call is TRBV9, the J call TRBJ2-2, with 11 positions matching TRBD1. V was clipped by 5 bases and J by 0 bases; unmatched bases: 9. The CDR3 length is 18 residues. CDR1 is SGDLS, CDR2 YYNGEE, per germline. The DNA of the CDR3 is TGTGCCAGCAGACCGGGACAGGGGGACCTAGCGAACACCGGGGAGCTGTTTTTT. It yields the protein CASRPGQGDLANTGELFF.

The CDR3 coding sequence is TGTGCCAGTACCACTCAGGAGGGCACCGGGGAGCTGTTTTTT. It is translated as CASTTQEGTGELFF. The chain employs TRBV19 and TRBJ2-2, with a tentative D call TRBD2 (6 bases). The CDR3 contains 14 residues. Per the germline V gene, CDR1 is LNHDA and CDR2 is SQIVND (reference sequence). The germline V and J ends were trimmed by 7 bases and 4 bases, with 13 bases remaining between them. Full variable domain (missing parts from reference TRBV19 and TRBJ2-2): DGGITQSPKYLFRKEGQNVTLSCEQNLNHDAMYWYRQDPGQGLRLIYYSQIVNDFQKGDIAEGYSVSREKKESFPLTVTSAQKNPTAFYLCASTTQEGTGELFFGEGSRLTVL.